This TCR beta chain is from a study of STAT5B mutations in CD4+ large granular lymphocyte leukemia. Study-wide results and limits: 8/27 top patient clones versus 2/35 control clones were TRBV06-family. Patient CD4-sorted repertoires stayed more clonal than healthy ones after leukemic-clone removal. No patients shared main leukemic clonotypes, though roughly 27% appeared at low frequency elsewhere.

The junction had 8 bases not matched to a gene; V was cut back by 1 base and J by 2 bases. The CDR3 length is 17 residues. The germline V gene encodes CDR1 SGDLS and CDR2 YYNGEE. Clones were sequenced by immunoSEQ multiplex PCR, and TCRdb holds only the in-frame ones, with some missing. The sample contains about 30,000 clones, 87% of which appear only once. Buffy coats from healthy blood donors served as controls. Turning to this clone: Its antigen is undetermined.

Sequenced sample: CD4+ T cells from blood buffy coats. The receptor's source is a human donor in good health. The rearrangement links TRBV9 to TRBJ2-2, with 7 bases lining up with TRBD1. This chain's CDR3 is CASSVSTGKTNTGELFF. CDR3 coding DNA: TGTGCCAGCAGCGTATCGACAGGGAAGACCAACACCGGGGAGCTGTTTTTT.